This TCR beta chain derives from a study of T cells in tuberculosis. In the study overall: Sequenced TCRs come from CD1B-GMM tetramer-binding T cells.

Sequencing was performed with immunoSEQ multiplex PCR; in TCRdb, only in-frame clones are kept and a portion is missing. This table holds over 40,000 clones, around 96% found once. The CDR3 contains 14 residues. From germline, CDR1 is MNHNS and CDR2 SASEGT. V shed 5 bases, J shed 0 bases, and the junction held 1 base outside the gene matches. The sequenced material came from PBMCs. This sequence originates from a donor under 30 with latent tuberculosis or without tuberculosis infection. This sequence joins TRBV6-1 and TRBJ1-3; 7 nucleotides align to TRBD1. The CDR3 protein is CASSRTGSGNTIYF. For the CDR3, the DNA is TGTGCCAGCAGTAGGACAGGCTCTGGAAACACCATATATTTT.